This record concerns one TCR beta chain sequence. This specimen comes from a study of blood T cell repertoires in COVID-19. This study enrolled people aged about 18 to 100 from around 26 US geographic areas. Losses at the gene ends were 6 bases for V and 1 base for J; bases not matched to a gene: 8. This CDR3 contains 15 residues. Looked up from germline, CDR1 is SGHRS and CDR2 is YFSETQ. Per the study methods: The authors estimated nucleated cell counts from reference gene primer amplification. Sequencing used immunoSEQ multiplex PCR; TCRdb keeps in-frame clones, though not all of them. The V and J calls and clone size were taken over from that table, and D and trimming were inferred from the DNA. The sample gives 200,000 to 250,000 clones, 84% of which show up once; roughly 1.8% is in the top ten.

The TCR was taken from a man aged 60 to 69 who had recovered from COVID-19. The chain joins TRBV5-1 to TRBJ2-5, with 8 bases identical to TRBD2. Sample: PBMCs or T cells enriched from blood (not recorded which). CDR3 sequence (DNA): TGCGCCAGCAAACGAGCGGGGGTAGGCCAAGAGACCCAGTACTTC. Encoded protein: CASKRAGVGQETQYF.